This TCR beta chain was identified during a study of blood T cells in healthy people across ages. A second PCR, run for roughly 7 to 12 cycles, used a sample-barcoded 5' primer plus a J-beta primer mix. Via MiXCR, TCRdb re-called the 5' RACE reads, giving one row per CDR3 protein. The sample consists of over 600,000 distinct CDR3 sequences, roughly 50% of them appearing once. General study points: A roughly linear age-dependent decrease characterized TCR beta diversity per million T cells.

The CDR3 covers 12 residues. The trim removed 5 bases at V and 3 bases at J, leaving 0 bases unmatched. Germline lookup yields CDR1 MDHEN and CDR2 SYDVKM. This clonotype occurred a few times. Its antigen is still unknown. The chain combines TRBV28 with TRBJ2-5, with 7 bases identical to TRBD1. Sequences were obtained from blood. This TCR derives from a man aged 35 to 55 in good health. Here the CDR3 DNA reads TGTGCCAGCAGTGACAGGGAAGAGACCCAGTACTTC. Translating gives CASSDREETQYF.